This T cell receptor beta chain was sequenced in a study of OX40 agonist ivuxolimab in advanced cancers. CDR1 is SGHNT and CDR2 is YENEEA in the germline V gene. V lost 0 bases to trimming and J lost 4 bases, with 13 bases between them. CDR3 size: 15 residues. The table came from immunoSEQ multiplex PCR; TCRdb's copy has only in-frame clones and leaves some out. This table has about 14,000 clones, approximately 80% appearing once. This clone showed up just once. Sequenced here: CD4+ or CD8+ T cells sorted from blood, sampled in a trial of the OX40 agonist ivuxolimab. The chain recombines TRBV11-3 with TRBJ2-7; D is undetermined. This receptor was obtained from an adult with an advanced solid tumor such as melanoma, head and neck, liver or kidney cancer. CDR3 loop: CASSLDGSRSYEQYF. DNA for the CDR3: TGTGCCAGCAGCTTAGATGGGTCTAGAAGTTACGAGCAGTACTTC.